This T cell receptor (beta chain) was sequenced during a study of vaccination and CD4 T cells after COVID-19 (dated by TCRdb to 2022 to 2024). General notes on the study: Convalescent patients had a positive SARS-CoV-2 result on nasal swab PCR, and of these patients, several had mild disease and one had severe disease. The convalescent cohort included six males and four females, with two Hispanic individuals, seven Caucasians, two Asians and one multiracial person. Two doses of either the Pfizer-BioNTech BNT162b2 vaccine (n=8) or the Moderna mRNA-1273 vaccine (n=2) were administered to participants. Post-COVID blood samples were collected from convalescent patients a median of roughly 100 days after diagnosis, with a range of about 30 to 170 days. Post-vaccine blood samples were obtained a median of around 74 days after the second vaccine dose, with a range of 14 to 241 days. The cultures were stimulated with overlapping spike peptide pools from SARS-CoV-2 and from the common cold coronaviruses HCoV-NL63, HCoV-OC43 and HCoV-229E. As controls, cultures received a CEFX viral epitope pool (the positive control), an HIV-1 Nef peptide pool (the negative control), or no peptide at all. In roughly 11 COVID-19 convalescent patients and a handful of infection-naive healthy vaccine recipients, the spike-specific CD4+ TCR repertoire before mRNA vaccination was compared with the repertoire after mRNA vaccination.

Sample treatment or condition, as interpreted from the label and publication: roughly ten-day PBMC culture with coronavirus spike peptide pools or control peptides (ViraFEST assay). The ViraFEST assay, used in the study, expanded antigen-specific T cells with peptide pools and then identified the expanded clonotypes through TCR sequencing. Positive SARS-CoV-2 PCR tests in the convalescent patients dated from March to December 2020, before Alpha, Beta and Delta variants emerged in the United States. Roughly 2 million PBMCs per well were cultured in IMDM with roughly 5% human AB serum and 8 to 10 IU/ml IL-2, plus 10 ug/ml peptide pools. Half of the culture medium was replaced with fresh IL-2-containing medium on days 3 and 7. After about 10 days of culture, CD4+ T cells were isolated by negative selection using the EasySep CD4+ T cell isolation kit. Ficoll-Paque Plus gradient centrifugation was used to isolate PBMCs from whole blood, and the isolated PBMCs were then either used fresh or cryopreserved at -140C. In general, triplicate wells were set up for every culture condition.

What the authors observed across the whole study: The study included relatively few convalescent patients and did not analyze early timepoints after natural infection. Nearly all vaccine-specific clones in convalescent patients (304 of 307) were mono-reactive for SARS-CoV-2 spike rather than cross-reactive with common cold coronaviruses. Although the median number of SARS-CoV-2-reactive clonotypes went up from 20 to 25 after infection to some 40 after vaccination, the increase was not significant. In convalescent patients, a median roughly 87% of post-vaccine SARS-CoV-2-reactive clones were detected only after vaccination, suggesting vaccine-specific priming.

The protocol used for the library was PCR. DNA from cultured CD4+ T cells was subjected to TCR sequencing with the Oncomine TCR Beta short-read assay at the Johns Hopkins FTIC core. Genomic DNA was extracted from the cultured CD4+ T cells with the QIAamp micro DNA kit. Oncomine TCR Beta libraries from cultured CD4+ T cells were pooled using unique dual indexes and sequenced on an Illumina iSeq 100. As for the authors' bioinformatics: Non-productive sequences were filtered out, and CDR3s that did not start with C, did not end with F or W, or were shorter than 7 amino acids were discarded. Antigen-specific clonotypes were identified using the MANAFEST web application through comparison of peptide-stimulated wells with reference and other culture wells. Positive clones required FDR below 0.05, an odds ratio above 5, and productive frequency above 0.1% in at least two of three replicate wells. A clonotype counted as cross-reactive if it showed significant expansion both in the SARS-CoV-2 spike wells and in at least one common cold coronavirus spike condition. Using R version 3.6.1, CDR3 homology was evaluated through Levenshtein distances (stringdist) along with unrooted phylogenetic trees (ape). TCRdb trimmed public reads at Q25 via fastp, called clones via MiXCR and kept in-frame beta chains. Entries are consolidated by CDR3 protein sequence, retaining the most common genes and DNA. The V and J calls, along with clone size, are taken from TCRdb and not from the paper's own processing. For this sample the table gives some 15,000 distinct CDR3 sequences, of which 40% to 55% were detected only once. The leading ten clones occupy about 11% of the sample.

As concerns this clonotype: Its antigen is still unknown. Base quality data are lacking; no much larger clone is found one base away.

Sequencing used CD4+ T cells from blood, cultured in vitro. The receptor was derived from a human donor who had recovered from COVID-19.

The nucleotide sequence is TGTGCCAGCAGCTTAGAGCTGGGGAGGAATGGCTACACCTTC. The translation is CASSLELGRNGYTF. The rearrangement joined TRBV7-2 to TRBJ1-2; the D gene assignment is ambiguous. Via the germline V gene, CDR1 is SGHTA and CDR2 FQGNSA. V loses 1 base of germline sequence and J loses 6 bases, and the interval between the two ends is 12 bases. The CDR3 measures 14 amino acids from cysteine to phenylalanine. Of the read, only the CDR3 DNA is kept; its 42 bases are in frame from base 1.